This T cell receptor beta chain emerged from a study of control samples from healthy donors and cancer patients. The length of the CDR3 is 17 residues. Germline V CDR1 and CDR2: SGHNT, YENEEA. Trimming removed 2 bases from V and 3 bases from J; junction bases left unmatched: 11. This clone was counted a single time. The table came from immunoSEQ multiplex PCR; TCRdb's copy has only in-frame clones and leaves some out. Here the sample spans tens of thousands of clones, 85% to 90% being singletons. The sample was PBMCs. The clonotype was recovered from a man aged 60 to 69 with colorectal cancer. The V and J genes are TRBV11-3 and TRBJ2-5; TRBD1 matches at 8 bases. The CDR3 spells CASSLTWGQVVKETQYF. In DNA form, the CDR3 reads TGTGCCAGCAGCTTAACCTGGGGACAGGTCGTTAAAGAGACCCAGTACTTC.